These 19 T cell receptor beta chains share one sample of origin, sequenced in a study of blood T cell repertoires in COVID-19. Profiled with immunoSEQ multiplex PCR; TCRdb holds only in-frame clones, not every one. The data show about 170,000 clones, 79% seen once. Sequencing used PBMCs or T cells enriched from blood (not recorded which). The source is a woman in her 70s in a cohort exposed to, infected with or recovered from COVID-19 (not recorded which).

The rearrangement joins TRBV28 to TRBJ2-3, with TRBD2 identical over 8 bases. CDR3 length: 14 residues. Germline CDR1 and CDR2: MDHEN and SYDVKM. With V trimmed by 8 bases and J by 5 bases, 9 bases remained unmatched. The CDR3 region has the DNA TGTGCCAGCGGCTTAGCGGGAAGTTTAGATACGCAGTATTTT. Protein: CASGLAGSLDTQYF.

The rearrangement uses TRBV6-5 and TRBJ1-2, with 7 bases that match TRBD1. V shed 2 bases, J shed 4 bases, and the junction held 10 bases outside the gene matches. The germline CDR1 and CDR2 sequences are MNHEY and SVGAGI. The CDR3 length is 16 residues. CDR3 bases: TGTGCCAGCAGTTACACCTTAAGGACAGGAGGCTATGGCTACACCTTC. Translating it yields CASSYTLRTGGYGYTF.

The rearrangement uses TRBV2 and TRBJ1-4, with 9 bases aligning to TRBD1. The V gene end was trimmed by 5 bases and the J gene end by 8 bases; junction bases not matched to a gene: 9. The CDR3 runs to 15 residues. Germline-derived CDR1 and CDR2 are SNHLY and FYNNEI. CDR3 protein: CASSYDRGKSEKLFF. In DNA form, the CDR3 reads TGTGCCAGCAGTTACGACAGGGGGAAGAGCGAAAAACTGTTTTTT.

The gene calls are TRBV28 and TRBJ2-2; 11 nucleotides match TRBD2. This CDR3 comprises 17 residues. Germline V CDR1 and CDR2: MDHEN, SYDVKM. The trim removed 8 bases at V and 5 bases at J, leaving 13 bases unmatched. CDR3 sequence (DNA): TGTGCCAGCTTCCCCCGTACCGGGACTAGCGGAACCGGGGAGCTGTTTTTT. Translating it yields CASFPRTGTSGTGELFF. The full variable domain, rest sourced from reference TRBV28 and TRBJ2-2, is DVKVTQSSRYLVKRTGEKVFLECVQDMDHENMFWYRQDPGLGLRLIYFSYDVKMKEKGDIPEGYSVSREKKERFSLILESASTNQTSMYLCASFPRTGTSGTGELFFGEGSRLTVL.

This chain connects TRBV28 to TRBJ2-2; 8 bases map to TRBD1. Germline lookup yields CDR1 MDHEN and CDR2 SYDVKM. This CDR3 is 15 amino acids long. The ends lost 4 bases at V and 5 bases at J; junction bases unmatched: 6. The CDR3 is CASSWGQVGTGELFF. The CDR3 nucleotides read TGTGCCAGCAGTTGGGGACAGGTTGGAACCGGGGAGCTGTTTTTT.

The CDR3 loop is CASSDGQGYGYTF. The CDR3 DNA is TGTGCCAGCAGCGATGGACAGGGCTATGGCTACACCTTC. The chain carries TRBV2 and TRBJ1-2; TRBD1 agrees at 8 bases. The germline gives CDR1 SNHLY, CDR2 FYNNEI. V lost 6 bases, J lost 4 bases, and 4 bases stayed unmatched. This CDR3 is built from 13 residues.

V is TRBV9 and J is TRBJ1-4, with D tentatively TRBD1 (5 bases). V lost 1 base to trimming and J lost 5 bases, with 15 bases between them. The CDR3 extends over 16 amino acids. Germline V gene lookup returns CDR1 SGDLS and CDR2 YYNGEE. CDR3 nucleotides: TGTGCCAGCAGCGTATCCTGGGACTGGGAAAATGAAAAACTGTTTTTT. This translates into CASSVSWDWENEKLFF.

The chain recombines TRBV6-2 or TRBV6-3 with TRBJ1-1, with D hard to call. Germline CDR1 MNHEY, CDR2 SVGEGT. The CDR3 runs to 13 residues. V dropped 6 bases and J dropped 5 bases, with 13 bases sitting between them. In DNA, the CDR3 is TGTGCCAGCAGGCCTCAGGCAAGGACTGAAGCTTTCTTT. It codes for CASRPQARTEAFF.

The chain links TRBV3-1 (or the pseudogene TRBV3-2) to TRBJ1-2; D gene ambiguous. Looked up from germline, CDR1 is LGHDT and CDR2 is YNNKEL (reference sequence). V dropped 2 bases and J dropped 7 bases, with 11 bases sitting between them. The CDR3 consists of 13 residues. CDR3 in amino acids: CASSQLPELGYTF. The DNA for the CDR3 is TGTGCCAGCAGCCAACTTCCCGAGCTTGGCTACACCTTC.

The rearrangement links TRBV7-3 to TRBJ2-1; the match to TRBD2 covers 8 bases. The J segment lost 2 bases and the V segment lost 5 bases, leaving 5 bases of the junction unmatched. The CDR3 is 15 amino acids. Germline CDR1 is SGHTA and CDR2 is FQGTGA. This CDR3 is CASSPTSGPYNEQFF. CDR3 bases: TGTGCCAGCAGCCCAACTAGCGGACCCTACAATGAGCAGTTCTTC.

This rearrangement joins TRBV6-1 to TRBJ2-7, with 10 bases fitting TRBD2. Trimming removed 5 bases from V and 2 bases from J; junction bases left unmatched: 6. This CDR3 has 15 amino acids. The V gene's germline CDR1 is MNHNS and CDR2 SASEGT. CDR3 DNA: TGTGCCAGCAGTTTAGGACTAGCGGAAACCTACGAGCAGTACTTC. Translating gives CASSLGLAETYEQYF.

CDR3 DNA sequence: TGTGCCAGCAGCTTAAGGCTAGAGACAGGGTCCGCCCGTTTACTCTACGAGCAGTACTTC. Translating gives CASSLRLETGSARLLYEQYF. V and J are TRBV7-3 and TRBJ2-7; 7 nucleotides line up with TRBD1. Losses at the gene ends were 1 base for V and 3 bases for J; bases not matched to a gene: 21. CDR1 SGHTA and CDR2 FQGTGA come from the germline V gene. The CDR3 covers 20 residues.

This clone is a singleton in its sample. This chain uses TRBV7-6 with TRBJ1-1; D not certain. Looked up from germline, CDR1 is SGHVS and CDR2 is FNYEAQ. V was trimmed by 3 bases and J by 4 bases, leaving 12 bases between them. CDR3 size: 14 residues. The CDR3 DNA reads as TGTGCCAGCAGCTTTAGCTTTTCGCCCACTGAAGCTTTCTTT. Its translation is CASSFSFSPTEAFF.

The V gene is TRBV11-3, the J gene TRBJ2-2, with D maybe TRBD2 (8 bases). Trimming cost V 2 bases and J 4 bases, with 20 bases left between them. Germline V CDR1 and CDR2: SGHNT, YENEEA. CDR3 size: 18 residues. The CDR3 loop reads CASSLTLWDSGSTGELFF. CDR3 sequence (DNA): TGTGCCAGCAGCTTAACCCTCTGGGACAGCGGGAGCACCGGGGAGCTGTTTTTT. Based on the CDR3 plus reference TRBV11-3 and TRBJ2-2, the full variable domain is EAGVVQSPRYKIIEKKQPVAFWCNPISGHNTLYWYLQNLGQGPELLIRYENEEAVDDSQLPKDRFSAERLKGVDSTLKIQPAELGDSAVYLCASSLTLWDSGSTGELFFGEGSRLTVL.

The chain has TRBV6-4 and TRBJ2-7, with D unclear. This CDR3 contains 15 residues. V shed 2 bases and J shed 2 bases, with 13 bases lying between them. From germline, CDR1 is MRHNA and CDR2 SNTAGT. The DNA of the CDR3 is TGTGCCAGCAGTGACCGTTTGCAGTGCCCCTACGAGCAGTACTTC. This codes for CASSDRLQCPYEQYF.

The V gene is TRBV3-1 (or the pseudogene TRBV3-2), the J gene TRBJ2-1, with D perhaps TRBD2 (6 bases). Trimming took off 0 bases at V and 5 bases at J, with 11 bases between the two ends. The CDR3 spans 15 residues. CDR1 is LGHDT and CDR2 is YNNKEL in the germline V gene (reference sequence). The DNA for the CDR3 is TGTGCCAGCAGCCAAGACCAGACTAGTCACAATGAGCAGTTCTTC. Its translation: CASSQDQTSHNEQFF.

V usage is TRBV19 and J usage is TRBJ2-6; D perhaps matches TRBD1 (5 bases). Per germline, CDR1 LNHDA and CDR2 SQIVND (reference sequence). V lost 6 bases and J lost 2, with 8 bases in between. The CDR3 sequence is 14 residues long. Written as DNA, the CDR3 is TGTGCCAGTAGCGAAGGGGCTGGGGCCAACGTCCTGACTTTC. Its protein product is CASSEGAGANVLTF.

This clone was seen once. This sequence joins TRBV4-1 and TRBJ2-3; D is unresolved. The CDR3 totals 12 residues. Between the trimmed V and J ends, which lost 3 bases and 3 bases, there was a span of 4 bases. Germline values: CDR1 MGHRA, CDR2 YSYEKL. In DNA, the CDR3 is TGCGCCAGCAGCCATCTTACAGATACGCAGTATTTT. This gives the protein CASSHLTDTQYF.

This chain uses TRBV19 with TRBJ1-2; a weak D match, TRBD1 (5 bases). The V gene's germline CDR1 is LNHDA and CDR2 SQIVND (reference sequence). The CDR3 is 15 residues long. V was cut by 7 bases and J by 0 bases, with 15 bases left in between. The CDR3 coding sequence is TGTGCCAGTACCCTGGGGGGAACGGCTAACTATGGCTACACCTTC. Its protein is CASTLGGTANYGYTF.